This T cell receptor (beta chain) is drawn from a study of blood T cell repertoires in COVID-19. Study summary: The study drew acute and convalescent COVID-19 samples from the United States, Italy and Spain. In each case, the material was cDNA or gDNA derived from T cells, B-cell-depleted T cells, or PBMCs.

Original handling: For nucleated cells, counts were estimated from reference gene primer amplification. Sequenced by immunoSEQ multiplex PCR; TCRdb stores in-frame clones only, minus some. The D gene and trimming were derived from the DNA, and the V and J assignments and clone size from that table. The sample lists fewer than 400,000 clones; around 85% were seen once. CDR3 length equals 15 residues. Germline V CDR1 and CDR2: SGHRS, YFSETQ. The J segment lost 4 bases and the V segment lost 1 base, leaving 6 bases of the junction unmatched. The receptor was derived from a woman in her late teens or twenties with acute or convalescent COVID-19. Source material: peripheral blood. V usage is TRBV5-1 and J usage is TRBJ2-7; TRBD1 matches 9 bases. CDR3 loop: CASSLQGTGPYEQYF. The CDR3 DNA is TGCGCCAGCAGCTTGCAAGGGACAGGGCCGTACGAGCAGTACTTC.